These 23 T cell receptor beta chains came from one sample sequenced in a study of T cell responses to AZD1222 COVID-19 vaccine. Repertoires were generated with immunoSEQ multiplex PCR, while TCRdb's copy carries only in-frame clones and drops some. The sample has 180,000 or so clones; around nine tenths are singletons. Sequenced here: peripheral blood, sampled on day 0 of AZD1222 vaccination. These receptors were collected from an adult in good health.

This chain links TRBV2 with TRBJ2-2; D ambiguous. This CDR3 is built from 15 residues. V lost 3 bases and J 4 bases, leaving 12 bases between the germline ends. CDR1 is SNHLY and CDR2 is FYNNEI in the germline V gene. The CDR3 nucleotides read TGTGCCAGCAGTGAGTCCAGGAGTAGCACCGGGGAGCTGTTTTTT. It codes for CASSESRSSTGELFF.

This clone was seen a single time. The chain employs TRBV11-2 and TRBJ1-3, with D tentatively TRBD1 (5 bases). V lost 2 bases and J lost 2, with 13 bases in between. Germline V gene data show CDR1 as SGHAT and CDR2 as FQNNGV. This CDR3 is built from 16 residues. The CDR3 coding sequence is TGTGCCAGCAGCTTACGTGGGGCGCGGACTGGAAACACCATATATTTT. It codes for CASSLRGARTGNTIYF.

As regards this clone: The CDR3 carries no conserved terminal phenylalanine or tryptophan, so it likely arises from a read error. The DNA is left out, because the CDR3 cannot be placed on it with certainty; the CDR3 is given as TCRdb lists it. The rearrangement uses TRBV30 and TRBJ2-7; the listed D gene, TRBD1, was not tested against the DNA. The CDR3 has 8 amino acids, counting both end residues. CDR1 is GTSNPN and CDR2 is SVGIG in the germline V gene (reference sequence). CDR3 amino acids: CAWSLAPS.

This chain uses TRBV7-2 with TRBJ1-5, with D uncertain. The length of the CDR3 is 15 residues. V was trimmed by 1 base and J by 4 bases, leaving 11 bases between them. In germline, CDR1 is SGHTA, CDR2 FQGNSA. The CDR3 region is CASSLDGQLNQPQHF. The CDR3 region has the DNA TGTGCCAGCAGCTTAGATGGCCAGCTTAATCAGCCCCAGCATTTT.

The chain uses TRBV16 and TRBJ1-4, with D possibly TRBD1 on 6 matching bases. From germline, CDR1 is KGHSY and CDR2 FQNENV. Trimming shortened V by 3 bases and J by 12 bases, and 11 bases separated the two germline ends. The CDR3 covers 12 residues. DNA for the CDR3: TGTGCCAGCAGCCAGTCTGCAGGGGAACTGTTTTTT. Protein sequence: CASSQSAGELFF.

J is TRBJ2-1 and V is TRBV27; TRBD1 matches 9 bases. Losses at the gene ends were 4 bases for V and 4 bases for J; bases not matched to a gene: 5. The CDR3 length is 15 residues. Looked up from germline, CDR1 is MNHEY and CDR2 is SMNVEV (reference sequence). Here the CDR3 reads CASSSGDRAYNEQFF. The CDR3 DNA sequence: TGTGCCAGCAGTTCCGGGGACAGGGCATACAATGAGCAGTTCTTC.

This CDR3 is CAWSTGTTEAFF. The DNA for the CDR3 is TGTGCCTGGAGTACCGGGACAACTGAAGCTTTCTTT. The chain links TRBV30 to TRBJ1-1, with TRBD1 as a possible D gene (6 bases). The CDR3 covers 12 residues. Trimming cost V 2 bases and J 5 bases, with 9 bases left between them. CDR1 is GTSNPN and CDR2 is SVGIG in the germline V gene (reference sequence).

Here the CDR3 reads CASTQGGLGDRARYNEQFF. The CDR3 bases are TGTGCCAGCACCCAGGGGGGACTAGGGGATCGGGCCCGCTACAATGAGCAGTTCTTC. The genes are TRBV9 and TRBJ2-1; a weak D match, TRBD2 (8 bases). Germline-derived CDR1 and CDR2 are SGDLS and YYNGEE. The CDR3 runs 19 residues. Deletions cut 6 bases from V and 3 bases from J, with 28 bases between.

This chain uses TRBV5-6 with TRBJ1-4; D is undetermined. In germline, CDR1 is SGHDT, CDR2 YYEEEE. This CDR3 comprises 15 residues. V lost 4 bases, J lost 4 bases, and 14 bases lay in between. The CDR3 loop is CASSLGLAYNEKLFF. CDR3 DNA sequence: TGTGCCAGCAGCCTAGGATTAGCTTATAATGAAAAACTGTTTTTT.

V and J are TRBV10-3 and TRBJ1-2; a weak D match, TRBD1 (5 bases). Germline assignment: CDR1 ENHRY and CDR2 SYGVKD. Trimming left V 3 bases short and J 4 bases short, with 12 bases between. The CDR3 loop spans 14 amino acids. The CDR3 loop reads CAISENPGSYGYTF. The CDR3 coding sequence is TGTGCCATCAGTGAAAATCCAGGGAGCTATGGCTACACCTTC.

The chain couples TRBV2 to TRBJ1-5; 11 bases map to TRBD1. Germline CDR1 is SNHLY and CDR2 is FYNNEI. This CDR3 is built from 15 residues. V trimming: 3 bases; J trimming: 5 bases; junction bases outside the gene matches: 3. The CDR3 here is CASSEGTGGYQPQHF. In DNA, the CDR3 is TGTGCCAGCAGTGAGGGGACAGGGGGGTATCAGCCCCAGCATTTT.

The chain links TRBV11-2 to TRBJ2-5; a possible D gene is TRBD1 (5 bases). Germline CDR1 and CDR2: SGHAT and FQNNGV. Trimming took off 2 bases at V and 0 bases at J, with 10 bases between the two ends. The CDR3 is 15 residues long. The CDR3 region is CASSLTTGYQETQYF. The CDR3 DNA is TGTGCCAGCAGCTTAACTACAGGATACCAAGAGACCCAGTACTTC.

The gene calls are TRBV6-5 and TRBJ1-2; D call uncertain. With 2 bases removed from V and 0 bases from J, the gap between germline ends came to 7 bases. There are 14 residues in the CDR3. Germline CDR1 reads MNHEY; CDR2 reads SVGAGI. The CDR3 loop is CASSYDRSNYGYTF. DNA of the CDR3: TGTGCCAGCAGTTACGACCGCTCTAACTATGGCTACACCTTC.

The chain recombines TRBV19 with TRBJ1-1; no clear D gene. Trimming shortened V by 3 bases and J by 11 bases, and 25 bases separated the two germline ends. CDR1 and CDR2 from the germline V gene are LNHDA and SQIVND (reference sequence). The CDR3 sequence is 16 residues long. The CDR3 nucleotides read TGTGCCAGTAGTATGGTGCAGGCCGGGCGGAGTACAGCGGCTTTCTTT. Its translation: CASSMVQAGRSTAAFF.

The V gene is TRBV5-6, the J gene TRBJ1-3, with D possibly TRBD1 on 5 matching bases. Germline V gives CDR1 SGHDT, CDR2 YYEEEE. With 0 bases removed from V and 8 bases from J, the gap between germline ends came to 12 bases. The CDR3 extends over 14 amino acids. The CDR3 sequence: CASSLVRDSDTIYF. The DNA of the CDR3 is TGTGCCAGCAGCTTGGTCAGGGACTCGGACACCATATATTTT.

The J gene is TRBJ1-6, the V gene TRBV7-2; perhaps TRBD1 as D (5 bases). V was trimmed by 2 bases and J by 7 bases, leaving 9 bases between them. CDR3 length: 14 amino acids. Germline CDR1 SGHTA, CDR2 FQGNSA. This CDR3 is CASSLNRSNSPLHF. The CDR3 coding sequence is TGTGCCAGCAGCTTAAACAGGTCGAATTCACCCCTCCACTTT.

V and J are TRBV5-6 and TRBJ2-5; weak D call: TRBD2 (5 bases). The CDR3 has 15 amino acids. V was shortened by 0 bases and J by 5 bases, with 14 bases between the two germline ends. Germline V gives CDR1 SGHDT, CDR2 YYEEEE. In nucleotides, the CDR3 is TGTGCCAGCAGCTTGGGGATTACAAGGAGGGAGACCCAGTACTTC. Its translation is CASSLGITRRETQYF.

On this clone itself: Its ends do not fully match the called genes, so a read error is possible. The chain combines TRBV18 with TRBJ2-2, with D unresolved. The CDR3 has 12 residues. Germline CDR1 is KGHSH and CDR2 is LQKENI. The chain's CDR3 is CANSVSTGELFF. The CDR3 DNA reads TGTGCCAACTCAGTAAGCACCGGGGAGCTGTTTTTT.

The rearrangement uses TRBV29-1 and TRBJ2-5; TRBD2 matches at 10 bases. The CDR3 is made up of 14 amino acids. CDR1 is SQVTM and CDR2 is ANQGSEA in the germline V gene. The V gene end was trimmed by 6 bases and the J gene end by 5 bases; junction bases not matched to a gene: 9. The CDR3 DNA reads TGCAGCGTGGCCCTCCTAGCGGGAGTGGAGACCCAGTACTTC. It yields the protein CSVALLAGVETQYF.

CDR3 bases: TGTGCCTGGAGGGTTATTACAGGGTTCCGTGAAGCTTTCTTT. The encoded protein is CAWRVITGFREAFF. The rearrangement joins TRBV30 to TRBJ1-1, with TRBD1 as a possible D gene (6 bases). The length of the CDR3 is 14 residues. Germline V lookup: CDR1 GTSNPN, CDR2 SVGIG (reference sequence). Between the trimmed V and J ends, which lost 3 bases and 7 bases, there was a span of 18 bases.

This clone was recorded once. The rearrangement uses TRBV29-1 and TRBJ1-1; D may be TRBD1 (5 bases). Germline V CDR1 and CDR2: SQVTM, ANQGSEA. CDR3 length: 12 residues. V lost 7 bases and J 1 base, leaving 10 bases between the germline ends. This CDR3 reads CSGSRENTEAFF. CDR3 in DNA: TGCAGCGGATCCAGGGAGAACACTGAAGCTTTCTTT.

The J gene is TRBJ2-3, the V gene TRBV10-1; D gene unclear. The CDR3 loop spans 12 amino acids. Germline values: CDR1 WNHNN, CDR2 SYGVQD (reference sequence). Trimming stripped 3 bases from V and 4 bases from J, with 5 bases between. Here the CDR3 reads CASSERADTQYF. DNA of the CDR3: TGCGCCAGCAGTGAAAGGGCAGATACGCAGTATTTT.

The chain employs TRBV18 and TRBJ2-2; D is unclear. Germline V gene sequence: CDR1 KGHSH, CDR2 LQKENI. The length of the CDR3 is 14 residues. The V gene lost 4 bases and the J gene lost 1 base, with 7 bases spanning the gap. In DNA, the CDR3 is TGTGCCAGCTCACGATTGGGGAACACCGGGGAGCTGTTTTTT. Protein: CASSRLGNTGELFF.